The source of this T cell receptor (beta chain) is a study of shared clonotypes between healthy human individuals. Among the unsorted PBMC samples, replicate PCRs used 300 ng DNA, some 30,000 T cell genomes. The protocol was immunoSEQ multiplex PCR, while the TCRdb copy is restricted to in-frame clones and leaves out a portion. Of hundreds of thousands of clones in the sample, around 79% were seen once. The study enrolled healthy HIV-negative adults without recent acute infections or vaccinations as donors. The CDR3 totals 12 residues. V was clipped by 8 bases and J by 0 bases, with 7 bases between them. Per the germline V gene, CDR1 is SNHLY and CDR2 is FYNNEI. Notes on the study in general: Clonotype sharing among the donors was expected to vary with sequencing depth. The low donor count limited represented genetic and exposure-history diversity.

Comment on this clone: What it binds is unknown.

The clonotype comes from a woman aged 40 to 50 in good health. Some clones in this sample may be carry-over from other donors' samples. Sequencing was done on a sample of PBMCs. V gene TRBV2 combines with J gene TRBJ1-1; D not resolved. The CDR3 DNA sequence: TGTGCCAGCGGACGCTTGAACACTGAAGCTTTCTTT. Translation: CASGRLNTEAFF.